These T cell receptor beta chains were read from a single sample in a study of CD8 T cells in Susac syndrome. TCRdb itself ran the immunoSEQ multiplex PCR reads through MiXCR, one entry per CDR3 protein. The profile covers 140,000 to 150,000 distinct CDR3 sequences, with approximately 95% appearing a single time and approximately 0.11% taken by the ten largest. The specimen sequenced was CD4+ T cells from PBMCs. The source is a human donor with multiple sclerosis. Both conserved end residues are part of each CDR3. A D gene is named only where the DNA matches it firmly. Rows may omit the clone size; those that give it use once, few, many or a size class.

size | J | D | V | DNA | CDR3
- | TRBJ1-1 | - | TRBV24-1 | TGTGCCACCAGGGGGGTAGACAGTGAAGCTTTCTTT | CATRGVDSEAFF
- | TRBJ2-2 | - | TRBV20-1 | TGCAGTGCTAGAGGCCCATGGTCCGGGGAGCTGTTTTTT | CSARGPWSGELFF
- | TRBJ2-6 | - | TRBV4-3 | TGCGCCAGCAGCGCCAGAGGCTCTGGGGCCAACGTCCTGACTTTC | CASSARGSGANVLTF
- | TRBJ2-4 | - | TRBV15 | TGTGCCACCAGCAGAGGATTGGGGGGAAACATTCAGTACTTC | CATSRGLGGNIQYF
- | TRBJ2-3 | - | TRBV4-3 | TGCGCCAGCAGCCAAGATTTCGGGGATACGCAGTATTTT | CASSQDFGDTQYF
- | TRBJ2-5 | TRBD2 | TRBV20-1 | TGCAGCCTATTAGAACCACAACCGGGACTAGCGGAGACCCAGTACTTC | CSLLEPQPGLAETQYF
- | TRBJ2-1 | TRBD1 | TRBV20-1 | TGCAGTGCTTCCCGGACAGGACGCTCCTACAATGAGCAGTTCTTC | CSASRTGRSYNEQFF
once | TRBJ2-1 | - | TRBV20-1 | TGCAGTGCCGCGGGACCCGGAGAGGAGCAGTTCTTC | CSAAGPGEEQFF
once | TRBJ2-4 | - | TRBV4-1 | TGCGCCAGCAGCCAAGCTGAACAAGCCAAAAACATTCAGTACTTC | CASSQAEQAKNIQYF
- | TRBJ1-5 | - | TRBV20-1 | TGCAGTCCCAATGCCCCCGAGGGAGATCAGCCCCAGCATTTT | CSPNAPEGDQPQHF
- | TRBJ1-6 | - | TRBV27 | TGTGCCAGCAGTTTTTTGGGGATGGGGCCGAGCTCCTATAATTCACCCCTCCACTTT | CASSFLGMGPSSYNSPLHF
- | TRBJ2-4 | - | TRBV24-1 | TGTGCCACCAGTGATGGGGGTAGTGTCAAAAACATTCAGTACTTC | CATSDGGSVKNIQYF
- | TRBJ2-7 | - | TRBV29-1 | TGCAGCGTTGCTCTCCGAGGTGGTAGGTGGGAGCAGTACTTC | CSVALRGGRWEQYF
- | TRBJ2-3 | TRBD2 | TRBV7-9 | TGTGCCAGCAGCTTCCCCACTAGCGGAAGCACAGATACGCAGTATTTT | CASSFPTSGSTDTQYF
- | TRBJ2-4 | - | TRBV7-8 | TGTGCCAGCAGCGCCGGCAGGAGGGACATTCAGTACTTC | CASSAGRRDIQYF
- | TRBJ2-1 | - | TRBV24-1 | TGTGCCACCAGACATCCCAGGCAGAGTGAGCAGTTCTTC | CATRHPRQSEQFF
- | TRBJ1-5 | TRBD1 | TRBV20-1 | TGCAGTGCAACACAGGGGAATCAGCCCCAGCATTTT | CSATQGNQPQHF
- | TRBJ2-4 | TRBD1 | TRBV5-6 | TGTGCCAGCAGCCCCAGGGGGCGGAACATTCAGTACTTC | CASSPRGRNIQYF
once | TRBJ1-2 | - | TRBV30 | TGTGCCTGGAGTGTTTCCCAGGGCGGAGGCTACACCTTC | CAWSVSQGGGYTF
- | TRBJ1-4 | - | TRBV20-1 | TGCAGTGCTACCGTCCCGGGCAGAGTTAATGAAAAACTGTTTTTT | CSATVPGRVNEKLFF
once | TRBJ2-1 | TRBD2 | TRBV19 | TGTGCCAGTAGTACTAGCGGGGGATACAATGAGCAGTTCTTC | CASSTSGGYNEQFF
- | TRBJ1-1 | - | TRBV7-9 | TGTGCCAGCAGCTTAGGTTGGACTGAAGCTTTCTTT | CASSLGWTEAFF
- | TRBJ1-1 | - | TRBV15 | TGTGCCACCAAAGGTGGGGAGGAGATGAGGACTGAAGCTTTCTTT | CATKGGEEMRTEAFF
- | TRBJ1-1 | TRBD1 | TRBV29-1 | TGCAGCGTTGAAGATACCACAGGGGCCGGGGCTGAAGCTTTCTTT | CSVEDTTGAGAEAFF